Below, 24 T cell receptor beta chains from the same sample are listed, as sequenced in a study of T-cell reconstitution after alpha-beta-depleted transplantation in children. Preparing the TCRbeta library involved the use of unique molecular identifiers. In TCRdb, the PCR reads were re-called with MiXCR into one record per CDR3 protein. The sample lists some 450,000 distinct CDR3 sequences; roughly two fifths were seen once. Sequencing was performed on PBMCs, taken before TCRalphabeta/CD19-depleted stem cell transplant. Receptors originate from a girl aged 2 to 9 with aplastic anemia, due to receive a stem cell transplant.

The chain combines TRBV24-1 with TRBJ2-4; 7 nucleotides agree with TRBD2. Germline CDR1 KGHDR, CDR2 SFDVKD. This CDR3 spans 11 amino acids. The junction had 5 bases not matched to a gene; V was cut back by 3 bases and J by 16 bases. The chain's CDR3 is CATSDRGESYF. CDR3 sequence (DNA): TGTGCCACCAGTGATCGGGGGGAGTCATACTTC.

The rearrangement uses TRBV7-8 and TRBJ2-3; TRBD1 agrees at 10 bases. The CDR3 totals 17 residues. Germline CDR1 is SGHVS and CDR2 is FQNEAQ. Trimming at V came to 7 bases and at J to 0 bases, leaving 10 bases not matched to a gene. Written as DNA, the CDR3 is TGTGCCAGCATCCTTAGACGGGGACAGGGGAGCACAGATACGCAGTATTTT. Residues: CASILRRGQGSTDTQYF.

The chain couples TRBV12-3 or TRBV12-4 to TRBJ2-7; D may be TRBD1 (5 bases). The V end lost 7 bases, the J end lost 6 bases, and 10 bases lay between the germline ends. The CDR3 is made up of 11 amino acids. The CDR3 DNA sequence: TGTGCCAGCACCTCAGGGCGCGAGCAGTACTTC. Protein sequence: CASTSGREQYF.

This clonotype appeared a single time. A much larger clone sits a single nucleotide away, making a read error possible. The genes are TRBV5-1 and TRBJ2-7, with 9 bases fitting TRBD2. This CDR3 spans 18 amino acids. V was pared by 3 bases and J by 5 bases, with 18 bases of the junction left unmatched. CDR1 and CDR2 (germline): SGHRS, YFSETQ. CDR3 loop: CASSSALLAGSASNEQYF. The CDR3, as DNA: TGCGCCAGCAGCTCTGCCTTACTAGCGGGTAGCGCGTCCAACGAGCAGTACTTC.

V is TRBV6-5 and J is TRBJ1-2; D unresolved. The CDR3 loop spans 12 amino acids. Germline loops: CDR1 MNHEY, CDR2 SVGAGI. V lost 2 bases to trimming and J lost 4 bases, with 5 bases between them. CDR3: CASSYGSYGYTF. The CDR3 DNA follows: TGTGCCAGCAGTTACGGGAGCTATGGCTACACCTTC.

This clonotype was seen just once. The chain uses TRBV5-1 and TRBJ2-5; 9 bases are shared with TRBD1. CDR3 length equals 14 residues. J gave up 4 bases and V 5 bases, and 6 bases lay outside the gene matches. CDR1 is SGHRS and CDR2 is YFSETQ in the germline V gene. CDR3 DNA: TGCGCCAGCAGTTACCCGACAGGGGGAGAGACCCAGTACTTC. Translation gives CASSYPTGGETQYF.

Ten or more counts support this clonotype. The gene calls are TRBV28 and TRBJ1-2; 8 bases map to TRBD1. V was clipped by 8 bases and J by 4 bases; unmatched bases: 15. This CDR3 region has 16 residues. The germline CDR1 and CDR2 sequences are MDHEN and SYDVKM. CDR3 coding DNA: TGTGCCAGCCTCGGGACAGGTGGTGTAGGGAGCTATGGCTACACCTTC. Its protein is CASLGTGGVGSYGYTF.

This clonotype was detected many times. This chain connects TRBV3-1 to TRBJ2-7; D is perhaps TRBD1 or TRBD2 (5 bases each). The length of the CDR3 is 18 residues. The germline V and J ends were trimmed by 0 bases and 3 bases, with 21 bases remaining between them. The germline V gene encodes CDR1 LGHDT and CDR2 YNNKEL (reference sequence). As DNA, the CDR3 is TGTGCCAGCAGCCAAGAGTTCGAGGGGACCCTTGGGGTCTACGAGCAGTACTTC. The encoded protein is CASSQEFEGTLGVYEQYF.

The rearrangement uses TRBV7-2 and TRBJ2-7; 8 bases fit TRBD2. Unmatched junction bases numbered 8, after V lost 5 bases and J lost 2 bases. CDR1 and CDR2 (germline): SGHTA, FQGNSA. This CDR3 is 15 amino acids long. The CDR3 loop reads CASSPSGWTTYEQYF. The CDR3, as DNA: TGTGCCAGCAGCCCTAGCGGGTGGACCACCTACGAGCAGTACTTC.

There are many counts of this clonotype. The gene calls are TRBV7-2 and TRBJ2-5; 10 positions agree with TRBD1. The CDR3 is 15 amino acids. Trimming at V came to 5 bases and at J to 4 bases, leaving 7 bases not matched to a gene. CDR1 and CDR2 from the germline V gene are SGHTA and FQGNSA. The CDR3 loop reads CASSETGGTSETQYF. CDR3 DNA sequence: TGTGCCAGCAGCGAGACAGGGGGCACATCAGAGACCCAGTACTTC.

CDR3 sequence: CSARGGYNSPLHF. CDR3 bases: TGCAGTGCTAGAGGGGGTTATAATTCACCCCTCCACTTT. J is TRBJ1-6 and V is TRBV20-1; D gene ambiguous. In germline, CDR1 is DFQATT, CDR2 SNEGSKA (reference sequence). The CDR3 totals 13 residues. Trimming removed 1 base from V and 4 bases from J, with 5 bases in between.

The chain combines TRBV7-9 with TRBJ1-1, with D unclear. CDR1 SEHNR and CDR2 FQNEAQ come from the germline V gene (reference sequence). The CDR3 runs 15 residues. Trimming shortened V by 3 bases and J by 4 bases, and 15 bases separated the two germline ends. CDR3 in DNA: TGTGCCAGCAGCTTGTTCGGGTCGGAAGGCACTGAAGCTTTCTTT. This codes for CASSLFGSEGTEAFF.

The J gene is TRBJ1-1, the V gene TRBV25-1, with 9 bases that match TRBD1. With 1 base clipped from V and 1 base from J, the junction kept 1 base outside the gene matches. The CDR3 runs to 15 residues. Germline lookup yields CDR1 MGHDK and CDR2 SYGVNS. As DNA, the CDR3 is TGTGCCAGCAGTGAATGGGGACAGGGGAACACTGAAGCTTTCTTT. It encodes CASSEWGQGNTEAFF.

The gene calls are TRBV9 and TRBJ2-1, with TRBD2 matching over 16 bases. Germline loops: CDR1 SGDLS, CDR2 YYNGEE. This CDR3 has 18 amino acids. V was clipped by 4 bases and J by 0 bases; unmatched bases: 4. The CDR3 here is CASSTGLAGGSSYNEQFF. DNA of the CDR3: TGTGCCAGCAGCACGGGACTAGCGGGAGGGAGCTCCTACAATGAGCAGTTCTTC.

The chain has TRBV7-2 and TRBJ2-2, with D unresolved. Germline assignment: CDR1 SGHTA and CDR2 FQGNSA. There are 14 residues in the CDR3. The V and J ends lost 4 bases and 1 base respectively, with 7 bases between them. The CDR3, as DNA: TGTGCCAGCAGCTACGACTGGAACACCGGGGAGCTGTTTTTT. Amino acids: CASSYDWNTGELFF.

This clonotype was seen more than once but under ten times. This chain connects TRBV6-2 or TRBV6-3 to TRBJ2-1; D is undetermined. The CDR3 sequence is 15 residues long. CDR1 and CDR2 (germline): MNHEY, SVGEGT. Trimming shortened V by 6 bases and J by 3 bases, and 15 bases separated the two germline ends. In DNA form, the CDR3 reads TGTGCCAGCAGGGACGCACTTAGGGACTACAATGAGCAGTTCTTC. This encodes CASRDALRDYNEQFF.

CDR3 DNA: TGCGCCAGCAGCCAAGTCGGGTCCGAGACCCAGTACTTC. Protein: CASSQVGSETQYF. V and J are TRBV4-1 and TRBJ2-5; D is uncertain. The CDR3 length is 13 residues. Trimming left V 1 base short and J 5 bases short, with 8 bases between. Germline V gives CDR1 MGHRA, CDR2 YSYEKL.

This clonotype was seen at least ten times. The chain combines TRBV5-5 with TRBJ2-1; D perhaps matches TRBD1 (6 bases). The length of the CDR3 is 14 residues. The germline V gene has CDR1 SGHKS and CDR2 YYEKEE (reference sequence). The germline V and J ends were trimmed by 6 bases and 6 bases, with 16 bases remaining between them. CDR3 region: CASTQGLGSNEQFF. CDR3 DNA sequence: TGTGCCAGCACCCAGGGGCTGGGTTCCAATGAGCAGTTCTTC.

The V call is TRBV12-3 or TRBV12-4, the J call TRBJ2-2; TRBD2 agrees at 12 bases. V shed 6 bases, J shed 2 bases, and the junction held 10 bases outside the gene matches. CDR3 length: 18 amino acids. CDR3 bases: TGTGCCAGCAGCAAACAGGGACTAGCGGGCATTAACACCGGGGAGCTGTTTTTT. Translated: CASSKQGLAGINTGELFF.

This clonotype was counted a few times. V gene TRBV18 combines with J gene TRBJ2-7, with D possibly being TRBD2 (6 bases). CDR3 size: 16 residues. V was shortened by 4 bases and J by 5 bases, with 21 bases between the two germline ends. Germline CDR1 reads KGHSH; CDR2 reads LQKENI. Here the CDR3 DNA reads TGTGCCAGCTCACAAATAACCTGGACTACAGGTAACGAGCAGTACTTC. Protein sequence: CASSQITWTTGNEQYF.

J is TRBJ2-7 and V is TRBV5-6; no clear D. Germline assignment: CDR1 SGHDT and CDR2 YYEEEE. The V end lost 1 base, the J end lost 0 bases, and 26 bases lay between the germline ends. This CDR3 has 20 amino acids. CDR3 protein: CASSLYSIMRFGRRSYEQYF. The CDR3 DNA follows: TGTGCCAGCAGCTTGTATTCTATCATGAGGTTCGGGCGCCGCTCCTACGAGCAGTACTTC.

This clonotype was found many times. The genes are TRBV7-9 and TRBJ1-6; TRBD1 aligns across 8 bases. There are 15 residues in the CDR3. Germline CDR1 reads SEHNR; CDR2 reads FQNEAQ (reference sequence). Losses at the gene ends were 5 bases for V and 7 bases for J; bases not matched to a gene: 7. The CDR3 coding sequence is TGTGCCAGCAGCCGAGCGACAGGGGCAAATTCACCCCTCCACTTT. Translating it yields CASSRATGANSPLHF.

This clonotype was detected ten times or more. V gene TRBV6-5 combines with J gene TRBJ2-2; 7 positions agree with TRBD1. V shed 2 bases, J shed 4 bases, and the junction held 4 bases outside the gene matches. The CDR3 runs 15 residues. The germline V gene has CDR1 MNHEY and CDR2 SVGAGI. The CDR3 region is CASSYTGQVTGELFF. In DNA form, the CDR3 reads TGTGCCAGCAGTTACACTGGACAGGTCACCGGGGAGCTGTTTTTT.

This chain connects TRBV6-5 to TRBJ2-2; D may be TRBD1 (5 bases). Per germline, CDR1 MNHEY and CDR2 SVGAGI. Trimming shortened V by 2 bases and J by 6 bases, and 10 bases separated the two germline ends. CDR3 length: 14 residues. The CDR3: CASSYGANAGELFF. The CDR3 DNA is TGTGCCAGCAGTTACGGGGCAAATGCCGGGGAGCTGTTTTTT.